Presented here are 23 T cell receptor beta chains from one specimen sequenced in a study of shared clonotypes between healthy human individuals. Here immunoSEQ multiplex PCR was the method, and the copy in TCRdb shows in-frame clones only, minus some. The sample shows roughly 120,000 clones, around two thirds of them seen only once. The sample was memory CD8+ T cells sorted from blood. Specified subset: CD45RO+ cells pooled with CCR7-negative TemRA cells. All receptors come from a woman aged 25 to 39 in good health.

In DNA form, the CDR3 reads TGTGTCAGAAGCTTAGTCGGACAAAGAAGCTGGACAGACCACACTGAAGCTTTCTTT. Its protein is CVRSLVGQRSWTDHTEAFF. The chain is built from TRBV7-5 and TRBJ1-1; the D segment call TRBD1 is taken from the table without a DNA check. TRBV7-5 is given as a pseudogene. There are 19 residues in the CDR3.

The chain is built from TRBV15 and TRBJ1-5, with no clear D. CDR1 and CDR2 (germline): LNHNV, YYDKDF (reference sequence). There are 14 residues in the CDR3. V shed 1 base and J shed 4 bases, with 8 bases lying between them. The DNA for the CDR3 is TGTGCCACCAGCAGAGCCGGTATGAATCAGCCCCAGCATTTT. It yields the protein CATSRAGMNQPQHF.

The V and J genes are TRBV4-1 and TRBJ1-1; D is unclear. CDR1 is MGHRA and CDR2 is YSYEKL in the germline V gene. Trimming shortened V by 0 bases and J by 0 bases, and 8 bases separated the two germline ends. This CDR3 comprises 15 residues. The CDR3 region has the DNA TGCGCCAGCAGCCAAGAGCCGGCCCTGAACACTGAAGCTTTCTTT. Translating gives CASSQEPALNTEAFF.

The rearrangement joins TRBV6-4 to TRBJ2-1; 10 bases align to TRBD2. V lost 3 bases and J lost 7; bases outside the gene matches: 6. The length of the CDR3 is 15 residues. Germline CDR1 is MRHNA and CDR2 is SNTAGT. CDR3 sequence (DNA): TGTGCCAGCAGTGAACTAGCGGGATCTGTGAATGAGCAGTTCTTC. Translation: CASSELAGSVNEQFF.

V and J are TRBV6-1 and TRBJ2-3; 10 positions match TRBD2. Germline CDR1 is MNHNS and CDR2 is SASEGT. V shed 7 bases and J 2 bases; nucleotides not matched to a gene: 6. This CDR3 has 15 amino acids. The CDR3 reads CASTGAGGHTDTQYF. In nucleotides, the CDR3 is TGTGCCAGCACGGGAGCGGGAGGGCACACAGATACGCAGTATTTT.

The V and J genes are TRBV4-1 and TRBJ2-7; 8 nucleotides agree with TRBD2. J was trimmed by 3 bases and V by 8 bases; bases with no gene match: 9. Germline V CDR1 and CDR2: MGHRA, YSYEKL. This CDR3 contains 14 residues. CDR3 in DNA: TGCGCCAGCTCTATCAGCGGGGGATTCTACGAGCAGTACTTC. It yields the protein CASSISGGFYEQYF.

The V and J genes are TRBV9 and TRBJ2-7, with 9 positions matching TRBD2. CDR1 is SGDLS and CDR2 is YYNGEE in the germline V gene. This CDR3 spans 14 amino acids. Losses at the gene ends were 3 bases for V and 5 bases for J; bases not matched to a gene: 6. The CDR3 here is CASSGGLAPNEQYF. In DNA, the CDR3 is TGTGCCAGCAGCGGGGGACTAGCCCCCAACGAGCAGTACTTC.

This chain joins TRBV6-6 and TRBJ2-3; 13 bases agree with TRBD2. This CDR3 has 15 amino acids. Germline lookup yields CDR1 MNHNY and CDR2 SVGAGI (reference sequence). The junction had 4 bases not matched to a gene; V was cut back by 4 bases and J by 6 bases. In DNA, the CDR3 is TGTGCCAGCAGTTTCCCGACTAGCGGGAGGGATACGCAGTATTTT. Residues: CASSFPTSGRDTQYF.

CDR3 DNA sequence: TGCGCCAGCAGCTTGTGTAGGGGGTGTATCTACGAGCAGTACTTC. This sequence encodes CASSLCRGCIYEQYF. The V and J genes are TRBV5-1 and TRBJ2-7; TRBD1 might be the D (6 bases). Trimming shortened V by 1 base and J by 3 bases, and 14 bases separated the two germline ends. CDR3 length: 15 residues. Looked up from germline, CDR1 is SGHRS and CDR2 is YFSETQ.

This clone was detected only a few times. The chain carries TRBV15 and TRBJ1-4, with TRBD1 matching 12 bases. The CDR3 sequence is 16 residues long. The V gene end was trimmed by 5 bases and the J gene end by 8 bases; junction bases not matched to a gene: 9. Per germline, CDR1 LNHNV and CDR2 YYDKDF (reference sequence). The CDR3 protein is CATSPRGGTGGEKLFF. The CDR3 DNA reads TGTGCCACCAGCCCCCGGGGGGGGACAGGGGGCGAAAAACTGTTTTTT.

The chain recombines TRBV28 with TRBJ2-2; TRBD1 matches at 8 bases. Unmatched junction bases numbered 4, after V lost 3 bases and J lost 4 bases. This CDR3 has 15 amino acids. Per the germline V gene, CDR1 is MDHEN and CDR2 is SYDVKM. CDR3 DNA: TGTGCCAGCAGTTTCAGGGGGCAGGTCACCGGGGAGCTGTTTTTT. Its translation is CASSFRGQVTGELFF.

This chain joins TRBV28 and TRBJ1-3; the D gene is possibly TRBD1 (5 bases). This CDR3 is built from 16 residues. V was clipped by 7 bases and J by 3 bases, with 19 bases between them. Looked up from germline, CDR1 is MDHEN and CDR2 is SYDVKM. CDR3 DNA sequence: TGTGCCAGCATCATCCCCCGACGGGGGTTTGGAAACACCATATATTTT. This sequence encodes CASIIPRRGFGNTIYF.

V is TRBV28 and J is TRBJ1-4, with no clear D. V lost 1 base to trimming and J lost 2 bases, with 5 bases between them. Germline V gene data show CDR1 as MDHEN and CDR2 as SYDVKM. CDR3 size: 14 residues. The CDR3 DNA follows: TGTGCCAGCAGTTTATTGAGGACTAATGAAAAACTGTTTTTT. Encoded protein: CASSLLRTNEKLFF. The whole variable domain, remainder taken from reference TRBV28 and TRBJ1-4, is DVKVTQSSRYLVKRTGEKVFLECVQDMDHENMFWYRQDPGLGLRLIYFSYDVKMKEKGDIPEGYSVSREKKERFSLILESASTNQTSMYLCASSLLRTNEKLFFGSGTQLSVL.

The chain has TRBV9 and TRBJ1-1; TRBD1 is a possible D gene (6 bases). The V end lost 0 bases, the J end lost 8 bases, and 23 bases lay between the germline ends. Germline CDR1 SGDLS, CDR2 YYNGEE. The CDR3 has 17 residues. As DNA, the CDR3 is TGTGCCAGCAGCGTAGCTGGGGGGCGGACGCCCCCATCGGAAGCTTTCTTT. Translation gives CASSVAGGRTPPSEAFF.

This clone showed up just a few times. The chain carries TRBV11-2 and TRBJ2-1, with 10 bases that match TRBD1. Germline assignment: CDR1 SGHAT and CDR2 FQNNGV. J was trimmed by 8 bases and V by 6 bases; bases with no gene match: 7. This CDR3 has 14 amino acids. CDR3 protein: CASRPMTGGDEQFF. In DNA form, the CDR3 reads TGTGCCAGCAGGCCGATGACAGGGGGCGATGAGCAGTTCTTC. The whole variable domain, remainder taken from reference TRBV11-2 and TRBJ2-1, is EAGVAQSPRYKIIEKRQSVAFWCNPISGHATLYWYQQILGQGPKLLIQFQNNGVVDDSQLPKDRFSAERLKGVDSTLKIQPAKLEDSAVYLCASRPMTGGDEQFFGPGTRLTVL.

The chain employs TRBV11-1 and TRBJ1-1; D not certain. Trimming took off 5 bases at V and 7 bases at J, with 14 bases between the two ends. Germline values: CDR1 SGHAT, CDR2 FQDESV (reference sequence). This CDR3 is built from 13 residues. The CDR3 here is CASSLGPGHEAFF. CDR3 DNA: TGTGCCAGCAGCCTAGGGCCCGGGCATGAAGCTTTCTTT.

This clone appeared many times. The chain couples TRBV19 to TRBJ1-3; tentative D call: TRBD1 (6 bases). Germline lookup yields CDR1 LNHDA and CDR2 SQIVND (reference sequence). The CDR3 has 13 amino acids. V shed 10 bases and J shed 9 bases, with 19 bases lying between them. This CDR3 is CATAPTGWGTIYF. The CDR3 DNA sequence: TGTGCCACAGCTCCCACAGGGTGGGGCACCATATATTTT.

This sequence joins TRBV9 and TRBJ1-1; D gene unclear. Trimming removed 0 bases from V and 4 bases from J, with 4 bases in between. Germline CDR1 SGDLS, CDR2 YYNGEE. The CDR3 has 12 amino acids. The CDR3 nucleotides are TGTGCCAGCAGCGTAGCGCCCACTGAAGCTTTCTTT. Its translation is CASSVAPTEAFF.

The chain joins TRBV29-1 to TRBJ2-1; tentatively, D is TRBD2 (6 bases). Germline values: CDR1 SQVTM, CDR2 ANQGSEA. With 4 bases removed from V and 6 bases from J, the gap between germline ends came to 16 bases. The CDR3 spans 14 residues. CDR3 nucleotide sequence: TGCAGCGTTGTGGGCCCCTACGGGGGCAATGAGCAGTTCTTC. Its protein is CSVVGPYGGNEQFF.

The chain combines TRBV11-2 with TRBJ1-1; unclear D gene. The CDR3 extends over 13 amino acids. V was pared by 1 base and J by 8 bases, with 11 bases between. The V gene's germline CDR1 is SGHAT and CDR2 FQNNGV. DNA for the CDR3: TGTGCCAGCAGCTTAGGATCCGGCAGGGAAGCTTTCTTT. Translation: CASSLGSGREAFF.

This clone was observed many times. The chain couples TRBV15 to TRBJ2-2; 9 nucleotides match TRBD1. Germline CDR1 reads LNHNV; CDR2 reads YYDKDF (reference sequence). The V gene end was trimmed by 5 bases and the J gene end by 3 bases; junction bases not matched to a gene: 4. The CDR3 extends over 15 amino acids. CDR3 protein: CATSSGQGHTGELFF. The CDR3 bases are TGTGCCACCAGCTCGGGACAGGGACACACCGGGGAGCTGTTTTTT.

The CDR3 loop is CASSPLGQEQNEQYF. The CDR3 bases are TGTGCCAGCTCACCACTGGGGCAGGAGCAGAACGAGCAGTACTTC. This rearrangement joins TRBV18 to TRBJ2-7; D is possibly TRBD1 (5 bases). The CDR3 spans 15 residues. V gave up 1 base and J gave up 5 bases, with 15 bases separating them. Per the germline V gene, CDR1 is KGHSH and CDR2 is LQKENI.

A single count supports this clone. This rearrangement joins TRBV29-1 to TRBJ2-7; D is unresolved. This CDR3 is 15 amino acids long. CDR1 and CDR2 from the germline V gene are SQVTM and ANQGSEA. V was shortened by 0 bases and J by 6 bases, with 18 bases between the two germline ends. CDR3 protein: CSVEDLSDGGSEQYF. CDR3 sequence (DNA): TGCAGCGTTGAAGATCTTTCGGACGGCGGAAGCGAGCAGTACTTC.